Listed below are T cell receptor beta chains from one sample, sequenced in a study of T cells after yellow fever vaccination. Via MiXCR, TCRdb re-called the 5' RACE reads, giving one row per CDR3 protein. The table records approximately 250,000 distinct CDR3 sequences, 5.2% of them present only once. The source material was CD4+ T cells sorted from PBMCs, sampled on the day of the yellow fever booster vaccination. These receptors were obtained from a man aged 18 to 30 who received the YFV17D yellow fever vaccine. CDR3s include the opening cysteine and the closing phenylalanine or tryptophan. Each record gives: clone size, D gene, J gene, V gene, CDR3 DNA, CDR3 protein. A D gene is named only where the DNA matches it firmly. Size values are once, few and many counts, or a class for expanded clones, and some rows have none.

abundance: -; d_gene: -; j_gene: TRBJ2-3; v_gene: TRBV4-3; CDR3nt: TGCGCCAGCAGCCCTGAGGGACGGCCTAGCACAGATACGCAGTATTTT; CDR3aa: CASSPEGRPSTDTQYF
abundance: many; d_gene: TRBD1; j_gene: TRBJ2-5; v_gene: TRBV10-3; CDR3nt: TGTGCCATCAGTGATTGGGACAGGGGGGGAAAGACCCAGTACTTC; CDR3aa: CAISDWDRGGKTQYF
abundance: few; d_gene: TRBD1; j_gene: TRBJ1-4; v_gene: TRBV29-1; CDR3nt: TGCAGCGTTGCCAGGGGGGGTGAAAAACTGTTTTTT; CDR3aa: CSVARGGEKLFF
abundance: few; d_gene: TRBD2; j_gene: TRBJ2-1; v_gene: TRBV20-1; CDR3nt: TGCAGTGCTAGAGATGTGTCGGGAGCTAGCGGGGGGGCTTATTACAATGAGCAGTTCTTC; CDR3aa: CSARDVSGASGGAYYNEQFF
abundance: few; d_gene: -; j_gene: TRBJ2-7; v_gene: TRBV6-2/TRBV6-3; CDR3nt: TGTGCCAGCAGTTACTCGAAGGTACAGGCCGAACAGTACTTC; CDR3aa: CASSYSKVQAEQYF
abundance: -; d_gene: -; j_gene: TRBJ1-2; v_gene: TRBV5-6; CDR3nt: TGTGCCAGCAGCCTTTACGGATGGGGTTATGGCTACACCTTC; CDR3aa: CASSLYGWGYGYTF
abundance: few; d_gene: -; j_gene: TRBJ2-7; v_gene: TRBV5-1; CDR3nt: TGCGCCAGCAGCTTAACACAGGGTCTCTACGAGCAGTACTTC; CDR3aa: CASSLTQGLYEQYF
abundance: few; d_gene: -; j_gene: TRBJ2-7; v_gene: TRBV10-2; CDR3nt: TGCGCCAGCAGTGAAAGGACACTATACGAGCAGGACTTC; CDR3aa: CASSERTLYEQDF
abundance: few; d_gene: -; j_gene: TRBJ2-2; v_gene: TRBV12-3/TRBV12-4; CDR3nt: -; CDR3aa: CASTPQHRGAVFF
abundance: -; d_gene: TRBD2; j_gene: TRBJ2-5; v_gene: TRBV7-2; CDR3nt: TGTGCCAGCAGCCAAAGACTAGCGGGGGGACAAGAGACCCAGTACTTC; CDR3aa: CASSQRLAGGQETQYF